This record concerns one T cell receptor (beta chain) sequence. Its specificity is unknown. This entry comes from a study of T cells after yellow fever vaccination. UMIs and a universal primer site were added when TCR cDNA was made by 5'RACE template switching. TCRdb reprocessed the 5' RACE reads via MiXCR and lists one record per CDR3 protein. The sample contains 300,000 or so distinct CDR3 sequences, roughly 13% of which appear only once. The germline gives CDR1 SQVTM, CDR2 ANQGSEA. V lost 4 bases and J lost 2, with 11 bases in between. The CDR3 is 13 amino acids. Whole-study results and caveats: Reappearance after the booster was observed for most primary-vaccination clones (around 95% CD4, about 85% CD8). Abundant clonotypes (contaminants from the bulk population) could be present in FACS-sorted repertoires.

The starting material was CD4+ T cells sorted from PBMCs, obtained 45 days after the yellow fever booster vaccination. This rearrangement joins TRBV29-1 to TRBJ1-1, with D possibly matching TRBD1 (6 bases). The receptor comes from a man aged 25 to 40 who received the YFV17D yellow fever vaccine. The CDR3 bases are TGCAGCGTTGGTCAGGGGAGCAACACTGAAGCTTTCTTT. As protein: CSVGQGSNTEAFF.